These T cell receptor beta chains were read from a single sample in a study of blood T cell repertoires in COVID-19. Sequencing used immunoSEQ multiplex PCR; TCRdb keeps in-frame clones, though not all of them. The data show 250,000 or so clones, roughly 88% seen once. The sample consisted of peripheral blood. Receptors were obtained from a man aged 35 to 55 who had recovered from COVID-19. Each CDR3 is given with its conserved first and last residue. Fields, in order: V gene, clone size, D gene, J gene, CDR3 protein, CDR3 DNA. D genes are given only for firm matches. Clone size is given for some rows only: seen once, a few or many times, or a class if the clone is expanded.

TRBV6-2/TRBV6-3	once	TRBD1	TRBJ1-1	CASSPRGDRGWTEAFF	TGTGCCAGCAGCCCAAGAGGGGACAGGGGGTGGACTGAAGCTTTCTTT
TRBV29-1	-	TRBD1	TRBJ2-4	CSFLGGQGALAKNIQYF	TGCAGCTTTCTCGGGGGACAGGGGGCCCTAGCCAAAAACATTCAGTACTTC
TRBV5-5	once	TRBD1	TRBJ2-3	CASRGTASTDTQYF	TGTGCCAGCAGGGGGACAGCGAGCACAGATACGCAGTATTTT
TRBV19	-	TRBD1	TRBJ1-1	CASRETGENTEAFF	TGTGCCAGTAGAGAGACAGGGGAAAACACTGAAGCTTTCTTT
TRBV6-2/TRBV6-3	-	TRBD1	TRBJ1-2	CASSDRYAPGQGTTNYGYTF	TGTGCCAGCAGTGACAGATACGCTCCGGGACAGGGGACTACTAACTATGGCTACACCTTC
TRBV7-2	-	-	TRBJ2-7	CASSTGPRTTYEQYF	TGTGCCAGCAGCACAGGCCCACGAACGACCTACGAGCAGTACTTC
TRBV6-6	-	TRBD1	TRBJ2-2	CASSSRGPGELFF	TGTGCCAGCAGCTCCAGGGGGCCCGGGGAGCTGTTTTTT
TRBV11-2	few	-	TRBJ1-3	CASSRDSGNTIYF	TGTGCCAGCAGCCGGGACTCTGGAAACACCATATATTTT
TRBV30	-	-	TRBJ2-3	CAWSGISTDTQYF	TGTGCCTGGAGCGGGATTAGCACAGATACGCAGTATTTT
TRBV6-1	-	-	TRBJ2-7	CASSERGREQYF	TGTGCCAGCAGTGAAAGGGGCAGAGAGCAGTACTTC
TRBV9	-	TRBD1	TRBJ2-5	CASSDDRGSRETQYF	TGTGCCAGCAGCGACGACAGGGGATCACGGGAGACCCAGTACTTC
TRBV7-9	-	TRBD1	TRBJ2-7	CASSGTGTGLGEQYF	TGTGCCAGCAGCGGTACCGGGACAGGGCTAGGCGAGCAGTACTTC
TRBV7-8	-	-	TRBJ1-2	CASSPSVRNYGYTF	TGTGCCAGCAGTCCGTCGGTCCGAAACTATGGCTACACCTTC
TRBV7-8	-	-	TRBJ1-1	CASSPMNTEAFF	TGTGCCAGCAGTCCTATGAACACTGAAGCTTTCTTT
TRBV9	-	TRBD2	TRBJ2-5	CASSAGLAQETQYF	TGTGCCAGCAGCGCCGGACTAGCTCAAGAGACCCAGTACTTC
TRBV19	-	TRBD1	TRBJ2-1	CASSKGAAGGDEQFF	TGTGCCAGTAGTAAGGGGGCGGCTGGCGGAGATGAGCAGTTCTTC
TRBV7-2	few	-	TRBJ2-1	CASSLRRTDTSGQFF	TGTGCCAGCAGCTTAAGGCGGACTGACACATCGGGGCAGTTCTTC
TRBV19	-	-	TRBJ2-1	CASSALLRASTYNEQFF	TGTGCCAGTAGTGCGCTTCTACGAGCGAGCACCTACAATGAGCAGTTCTTC
TRBV18	-	TRBD1	TRBJ1-2	CASSPPQGSGGGGHGGYTF	TGTGCCAGCTCACCGCCCCAGGGAAGTGGCGGAGGGGGCCATGGGGGCTACACCTTC
TRBV3-1/TRBV3-2	-	TRBD1	TRBJ1-2	CASSLGARGLYGYTF	TGTGCCAGCAGCCTAGGTGCCAGGGGGCTATATGGCTACACCTTC
TRBV18	-	-	TRBJ1-2	CASSPDRSRGGYTF	TGTGCCAGCTCACCAGACAGGTCGAGGGGTGGCTACACCTTC
TRBV5-4	-	TRBD1	TRBJ2-2	CASSRQGAGELFF	TGTGCCAGCAGCCGACAGGGGGCAGGGGAGCTGTTTTTT
TRBV19	-	-	TRBJ1-2	CASSTRGDGYTF	TGTGCCAGTAGTACGCGGGGAGATGGCTACACCTTC
TRBV2	-	-	TRBJ1-5	CASSGALAANQPQHF	TGTGCCAGCAGTGGGGCCCTGGCAGCCAATCAGCCCCAGCATTTT
TRBV27	-	-	TRBJ2-5	CASSLGWRGRETQYF	TGTGCCAGCAGTTTGGGTTGGAGGGGAAGGGAGACCCAGTACTTC
TRBV6-4	-	TRBD1	TRBJ2-2	CASSDGTDTGELFF	TGTGCCAGCAGTGACGGGACAGACACCGGGGAGCTGTTTTTT
TRBV4-3	-	-	TRBJ1-6	CASSQGPFSPLHF	TGCGCCAGCAGCCAGGGGCCGTTTTCACCCCTCCACTTT
TRBV19	-	-	TRBJ2-5	CASSMGGLGDGELSETQYF	TGTGCCAGTAGTATGGGGGGATTGGGGGACGGCGAATTGTCGGAGACCCAGTACTTC
TRBV12-5	-	-	TRBJ1-1	CASGLSVSGDTEAFF	TGTGCTAGTGGTTTAAGTGTCAGCGGCGACACTGAAGCTTTCTTT
TRBV30	-	-	TRBJ1-6	CAWSASQVRGNSPLHF	TGTGCCTGGAGTGCGTCGCAGGTTCGGGGTAATTCACCCCTCCACTTT
TRBV18	few	-	TRBJ1-5	CASSAGPRGIQPQHF	TGTGCCAGCTCAGCCGGGCCCCGGGGGATCCAGCCCCAGCATTTT
TRBV27	-	-	TRBJ2-4	CASSGLGRAKNIQYF	TGTGCCAGCAGTGGTTTGGGGAGAGCCAAAAACATTCAGTACTTC
TRBV6-2/TRBV6-3	-	-	TRBJ1-1	CASSYSSNTEAFF	TGTGCCAGCAGTTACTCGAGTAACACTGAAGCTTTCTTT
TRBV5-1	-	-	TRBJ2-1	CASSLKSYNEQFF	TGCGCCAGCAGCTTGAAGAGCTACAATGAGCAGTTCTTC
TRBV5-1	-	-	TRBJ2-3	CASSLVRGRDTQYF	TGCGCCAGCAGCTTGGTAAGGGGTAGGGATACGCAGTATTTT
TRBV15	-	TRBD1	TRBJ2-5	CATSSPRDRGQPPQETQYF	TGTGCCACCAGCTCCCCTCGGGACCGGGGACAGCCTCCCCAAGAGACCCAGTACTTC
TRBV5-4	-	TRBD1	TRBJ2-7	CASSSGTGGITLDEQYF	TGTGCCAGCAGCTCCGGGACAGGGGGCATAACGTTGGACGAGCAGTACTTC
TRBV18	once	TRBD1	TRBJ2-7	CASSPGTGAREQYF	TGTGCCAGCTCACCAGGGACAGGGGCGAGAGAGCAGTACTTC
TRBV11-3	-	TRBD2	TRBJ2-7	CASSLGPGLAGEYEQYF	TGTGCCAGCAGCTTAGGTCCGGGACTAGCGGGAGAGTACGAGCAGTACTTC
TRBV18	-	TRBD2	TRBJ2-7	CASSPLAGGAHEQYF	TGTGCCAGCTCACCCCTAGCGGGGGGGGCCCACGAGCAGTACTTC
TRBV27	-	TRBD1	TRBJ2-6	CASSRTGAGANVLTF	TGTGCCAGCAGCAGGACAGGGGCTGGGGCCAACGTCCTGACTTTC
TRBV5-4	-	-	TRBJ1-6	CASSLAQGQSPLHF	TGTGCCAGCAGCTTGGCACAGGGCCAATCACCCCTCCACTTT
TRBV30	-	TRBD2	TRBJ2-1	CAWTTSGVGDEQFF	TGTGCCTGGACCACCAGCGGGGTGGGGGATGAGCAGTTCTTC
TRBV7-2	few	-	TRBJ1-6	CASSLLSMSYNSPLHF	TGTGCCAGCAGCTTACTCTCTATGTCCTATAATTCACCCCTCCACTTT
TRBV7-2	-	-	TRBJ1-1	CASSPEVGYRAIGDTEAFF	TGTGCCAGCAGCCCGGAGGTAGGATATCGGGCAATAGGCGACACTGAAGCTTTCTTT